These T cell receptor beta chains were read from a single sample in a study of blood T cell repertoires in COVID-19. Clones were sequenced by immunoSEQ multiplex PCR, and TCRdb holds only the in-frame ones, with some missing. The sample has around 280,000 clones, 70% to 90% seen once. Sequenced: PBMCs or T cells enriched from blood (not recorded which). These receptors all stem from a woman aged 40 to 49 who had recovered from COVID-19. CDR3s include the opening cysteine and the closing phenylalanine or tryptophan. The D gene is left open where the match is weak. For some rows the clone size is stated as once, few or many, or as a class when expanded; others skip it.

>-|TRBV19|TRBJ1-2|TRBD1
CASSKQGVIYGYTF
TGTGCCAGTAGTAAGCAGGGGGTCATCTATGGCTACACCTTC
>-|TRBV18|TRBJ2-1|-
CASSPPLGATYNEQFF
TGTGCCAGCTCACCACCCTTGGGAGCAACCTACAATGAGCAGTTCTTC
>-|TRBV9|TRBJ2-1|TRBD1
CASSIGQGYNEQFF
TGTGCCAGCAGCATAGGACAGGGATACAATGAGCAGTTCTTC
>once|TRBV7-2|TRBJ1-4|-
CASSLAGSTNEKLFF
TGTGCCAGCTCCTTGGCAGGGTCAACTAATGAAAAACTGTTTTTT
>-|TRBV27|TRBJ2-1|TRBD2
CASSRTSGSYNEQFF
TGTGCCAGCAGTCGGACTAGCGGCTCCTACAATGAGCAGTTCTTC
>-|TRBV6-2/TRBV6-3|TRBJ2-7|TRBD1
CASSTRDRGGYEQYF
TGTGCCAGCAGTACCCGGGACAGGGGAGGGTACGAGCAGTACTTC
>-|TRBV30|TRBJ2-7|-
CAWSVLAGRGEQYF
TGTGCCTGGAGTGTACTGGCCGGTCGCGGGGAGCAGTACTTC
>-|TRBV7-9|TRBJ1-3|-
CASSARDLLSGNTIYF
TGTGCCAGCAGCGCCCGGGACTTATTGTCTGGAAACACCATATATTTT
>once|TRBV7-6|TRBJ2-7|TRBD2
CASSLLREGYEQYF
TGTGCCAGCAGCTTACTTCGGGAGGGGTACGAGCAGTACTTC
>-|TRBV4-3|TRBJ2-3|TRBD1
CASSQEGGTGNTDTQYF
TGCGCCAGCAGCCAAGAAGGTGGGACAGGGAACACAGATACGCAGTATTTT
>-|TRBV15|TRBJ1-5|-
CATSKAVNFSRGQPQHF
TGTGCCACCAGCAAAGCCGTAAACTTCTCCCGCGGACAGCCCCAGCATTTT
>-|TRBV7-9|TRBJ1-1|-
CASDTHRVNTEAFF
TGTGCCAGCGACACTCACAGGGTGAACACTGAAGCTTTCTTT
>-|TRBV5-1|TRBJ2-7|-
CASSPSSGLYEQYF
TGCGCCAGCAGCCCGTCATCGGGTTTATACGAGCAGTACTTC
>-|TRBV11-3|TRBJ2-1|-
CASSPVGGNEQFF
TGTGCCAGCAGCCCAGTGGGGGGTAATGAGCAGTTCTTC
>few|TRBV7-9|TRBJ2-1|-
CASSLAENEQFF
TGTGCCAGCAGCTTAGCGGAGAATGAGCAGTTCTTC
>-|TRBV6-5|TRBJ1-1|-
CASSYSGRGAEAFF
TGTGCCAGCAGTTACTCGGGCAGGGGCGCTGAAGCTTTCTTT
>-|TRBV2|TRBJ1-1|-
CASSEAYLVRGLNTEAFF
TGTGCCAGCAGTGAAGCGTATTTAGTCCGAGGCCTGAACACTGAAGCTTTCTTT
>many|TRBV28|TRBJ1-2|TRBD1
CASSYGTGKYGYTF
TGTGCCAGCAGTTACGGGACAGGGAAGTATGGCTACACCTTC
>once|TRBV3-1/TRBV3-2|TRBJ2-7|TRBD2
CASSPYTSGSGREQYF
TGTGCCAGCAGCCCGTACACTAGCGGGAGTGGTCGCGAGCAGTACTTC
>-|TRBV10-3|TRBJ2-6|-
CAISENTGANVLTF
TGTGCCATCAGTGAGAATACTGGGGCCAACGTCCTGACTTTC
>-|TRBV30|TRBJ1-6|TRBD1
CAWNARTGLNSPLHF
TGTGCCTGGAATGCCCGGACAGGGTTAAATTCACCCCTCCACTTT
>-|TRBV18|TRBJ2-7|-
CASSASQGSPYEQYF
TGTGCCAGCTCAGCTTCTCAGGGGTCCCCCTACGAGCAGTACTTC
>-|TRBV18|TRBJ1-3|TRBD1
CASSLRDRGSSGNTIYF
TGTGCCAGCTCACTACGGGACAGGGGCAGCTCTGGAAACACCATATATTTT
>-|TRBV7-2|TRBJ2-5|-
CASSLELQETQYF
TGTGCCAGCAGCTTGGAGTTACAAGAGACCCAGTACTTC
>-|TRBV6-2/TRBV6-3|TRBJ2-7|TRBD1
CASSYQDRTFYEQYF
TGTGCCAGCAGTTACCAGGACAGGACATTCTACGAGCAGTACTTC
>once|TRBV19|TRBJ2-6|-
CASTLGAGPPSGANVLTF
TGTGCCAGTACCCTGGGGGCAGGGCCCCCCTCTGGGGCCAACGTCCTGACTTTC
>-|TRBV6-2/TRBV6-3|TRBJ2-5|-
CASSYAGAGYETQYF
TGTGCCAGCAGTTACGCGGGGGCCGGATACGAGACCCAGTACTTC
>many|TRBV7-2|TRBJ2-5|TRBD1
CASSHGTGRETQYF
TGTGCCAGCAGCCACGGGACAGGCCGGGAGACCCAGTACTTC
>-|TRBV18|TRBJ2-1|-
CASSGQRHADEQFF
TGTGCCAGCTCGGGCCAGCGGCACGCCGATGAGCAGTTCTTC
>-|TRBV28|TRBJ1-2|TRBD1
CASSLPGGSNYGYTF
TGTGCCAGCAGTTTACCAGGGGGCTCAAACTATGGCTACACCTTC
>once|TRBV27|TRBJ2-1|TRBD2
CASSRGLAGVGAGSNEQFF
TGTGCCAGCAGTCGGGGACTAGCGGGAGTGGGGGCTGGTAGCAATGAGCAGTTCTTC
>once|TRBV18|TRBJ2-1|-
CASSLDSDNEQFF
TGTGCCAGCTCACTGGACTCTGACAATGAGCAGTTCTTC
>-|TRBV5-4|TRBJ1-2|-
CASSLDRANYGYTF
TGTGCCAGCAGCTTGGACAGGGCTAACTATGGCTACACCTTC
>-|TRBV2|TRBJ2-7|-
CASNPRSGIHEQYF
TGTGCCAGCAATCCGAGGTCAGGGATCCACGAGCAGTACTTC
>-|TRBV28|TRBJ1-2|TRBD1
CASTDPRGQGYGYTF
TGTGCCAGCACCGACCCCAGGGGACAGGGCTATGGCTACACCTTC
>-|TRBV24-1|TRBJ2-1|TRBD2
CATSRAGPAGGSYNEQFF
TGTGCCACCAGTCGAGCAGGGCCAGCGGGAGGGTCCTACAATGAGCAGTTCTTC
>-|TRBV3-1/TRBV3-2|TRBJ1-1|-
CASSQLGQNTEAFF
TGTGCCAGCAGCCAACTGGGGCAGAACACTGAAGCTTTCTTT
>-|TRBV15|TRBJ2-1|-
CATSRDRSTDEQFF
TGTGCCACCAGCAGAGATCGATCCACGGATGAGCAGTTCTTC
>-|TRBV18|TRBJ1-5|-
CASSPTGNQPQHF
TGTGCCAGCTCCCCCACAGGGAATCAGCCCCAGCATTTT
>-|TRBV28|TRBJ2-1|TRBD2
CASSGFSASGSSLFF
TGTGCCAGCAGTGGCTTCTCCGCTAGCGGGAGTTCGTTGTTCTTC
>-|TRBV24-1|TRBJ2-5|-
CATSEGGDQETQYF
TGTGCCACCAGTGAAGGGGGGGACCAAGAGACCCAGTACTTC
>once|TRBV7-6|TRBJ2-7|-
CASSSRGQPGEQYF
TGTGCCAGCAGCTCCCGTGGCCAGCCGGGAGAGCAGTACTTC